Presented here are 20 T cell receptor beta chains from one specimen sequenced in a study of blood T cell repertoires in COVID-19. Sequenced by immunoSEQ multiplex PCR; TCRdb stores in-frame clones only, minus some. The sample lists 250,000 or so clones; 89% were seen once. Sequencing was done on a sample of peripheral blood. Receptors originate from a woman aged 40-49 years who had recovered from COVID-19.

The V call is TRBV28, the J call TRBJ1-5, with D tentatively TRBD1 (5 bases). Trimming shortened V by 6 bases and J by 3 bases, and 12 bases separated the two germline ends. Germline V gene lookup returns CDR1 MDHEN and CDR2 SYDVKM. This CDR3 is built from 14 residues. Written as DNA, the CDR3 is TGTGCCAGCAGCCCCGGGACTAACAATCAGCCCCAGCATTTT. This sequence encodes CASSPGTNNQPQHF. Based on the CDR3 plus reference TRBV28 and TRBJ1-5, the full variable domain is DVKVTQSSRYLVKRTGEKVFLECVQDMDHENMFWYRQDPGLGLRLIYFSYDVKMKEKGDIPEGYSVSREKKERFSLILESASTNQTSMYLCASSPGTNNQPQHFGDGTRLSIL.

The J gene is TRBJ2-3, the V gene TRBV2; TRBD2 matches at 11 bases. V shed 0 bases, J shed 2 bases, and the junction held 10 bases outside the gene matches. This CDR3 contains 19 residues. The V gene's germline CDR1 is SNHLY and CDR2 FYNNEI. The CDR3 region has the DNA TGTGCCAGCAGTGAAGCGCCCCTTTCACTAGCGGGAGTCACAGATACGCAGTATTTT. Protein: CASSEAPLSLAGVTDTQYF. The full variable domain, in which reference TRBV2 and TRBJ2-3 provide the parts outside the CDR3, is EPEVTQTPSHQVTQMGQEVILRCVPISNHLYFYWYRQILGQKVEFLVSFYNNEISEKSEIFDDQFSVERPDGSNFTLKIRSTKLEDSAMYFCASSEAPLSLAGVTDTQYFGPGTRLTVL.

The chain carries TRBV5-1 and TRBJ2-7; TRBD1 agrees at 9 bases. The trim removed 2 bases at V and 6 bases at J, leaving 6 bases unmatched. CDR3 length: 14 amino acids. Germline loops: CDR1 SGHRS, CDR2 YFSETQ. CDR3 loop: CASSLKGQGAEQYF. Here the CDR3 DNA reads TGCGCCAGCAGCTTAAAGGGACAGGGAGCCGAGCAGTACTTC.

The chain has TRBV11-2 and TRBJ1-6; the match to TRBD1 covers 9 bases. V shed 9 bases, J shed 7 bases, and the junction held 16 bases outside the gene matches. CDR1 and CDR2 from the germline V gene are SGHAT and FQNNGV. The CDR3 has 17 residues. The CDR3 loop reads CASSPSRWGQGNSPLHF. For the CDR3, the DNA is TGTGCCAGTTCTCCTTCCCGTTGGGGACAGGGCAATTCACCCCTCCACTTT.

V usage is TRBV3-1 (or the pseudogene TRBV3-2) and J usage is TRBJ2-5, with 7 bases aligning to TRBD2. This CDR3 spans 14 amino acids. The V gene end was trimmed by 4 bases and the J gene end by 5 bases; junction bases not matched to a gene: 7. Looked up from germline, CDR1 is LGHDT and CDR2 is YNNKEL (reference sequence). The CDR3, as DNA: TGTGCCAGCAGCCGGCGGAGCGGGGCGGAGACCCAGTACTTC. Its translation is CASSRRSGAETQYF.

The chain couples TRBV7-2 to TRBJ2-2, with D possibly TRBD2 on 5 matching bases. The CDR3 sequence is 14 residues long. From germline, CDR1 is SGHTA and CDR2 FQGNSA. Trimming stripped 5 bases from V and 4 bases from J, with 11 bases between. As DNA, the CDR3 is TGTGCCAGCAGCCCCACTAGTTTCACCGGGGAGCTGTTTTTT. Residues: CASSPTSFTGELFF.

The chain combines TRBV10-3 with TRBJ1-3; 8 bases align to TRBD1. Germline V gene data show CDR1 as ENHRY and CDR2 as SYGVKD. The CDR3 length is 15 residues. V dropped 3 bases and J dropped 2; count of bases not matched to a gene: 3. The CDR3 DNA reads TGTGCCATCAGTGATAGGACAGGGACTGGAAACACCATATATTTT. It specifies CAISDRTGTGNTIYF.

The chain joins TRBV7-9 to TRBJ1-2; 7 positions match TRBD1. The CDR3 is made up of 13 amino acids. Unmatched junction bases numbered 6, after V lost 5 bases and J lost 6 bases. Germline CDR1 is SEHNR and CDR2 is FQNEAQ (reference sequence). The CDR3 protein is CASSAPGTDGYTF. CDR3 coding DNA: TGTGCCAGCAGCGCCCCGGGGACAGATGGCTACACCTTC.

This clone was observed a single time. The chain employs TRBV6-2 or TRBV6-3 and TRBJ2-2; D is unresolved. Germline CDR1 is MNHEY and CDR2 is SVGEGT. Deletions cut 4 bases from V and 5 bases from J, with 5 bases between. This CDR3 comprises 12 residues. CDR3 in amino acids: CASSLETGELFF. The DNA of the CDR3 is TGTGCCAGCAGTTTAGAAACCGGGGAGCTGTTTTTT.

The gene calls are TRBV12-3 or TRBV12-4 and TRBJ1-1; D is perhaps TRBD1 (5 bases). The CDR3 covers 13 residues. V lost 5 bases and J lost 4, with 11 bases in between. CDR3 protein: CASSVGQGTEAFF. DNA for the CDR3: TGTGCCAGCAGTGTGGGGCAGGGCACTGAAGCTTTCTTT.

The chain carries TRBV19 and TRBJ2-3, with 10 bases fitting TRBD1. This CDR3 is 17 amino acids long. V gave up 0 bases and J gave up 4 bases; unmatched junction bases: 7. CDR1 LNHDA and CDR2 SQIVND come from the germline V gene (reference sequence). The CDR3 nucleotides read TGTGCCAGTAGTATAGATACCGGGACAGGGGACCCAGATACGCAGTATTTT. Its protein is CASSIDTGTGDPDTQYF. The variable domain in full, completed from reference TRBV19 and TRBJ2-3, reads DGGITQSPKYLFRKEGQNVTLSCEQNLNHDAMYWYRQDPGQGLRLIYYSQIVNDFQKGDIAEGYSVSREKKESFPLTVTSAQKNPTAFYLCASSIDTGTGDPDTQYFGPGTRLTVL.

This clone was counted a single time. This chain uses TRBV2 with TRBJ2-7; 8 nucleotides align to TRBD2. CDR1 SNHLY and CDR2 FYNNEI come from the germline V gene. The CDR3 sequence is 15 residues long. The ends lost 3 bases at V and 7 bases at J; junction bases unmatched: 11. DNA for the CDR3: TGTGCCAGCAGTGATTGGTCGGGAGGGCCGGGTGAGCAGTACGTC. It specifies CASSDWSGGPGEQYV.

V is TRBV21-1 and J is TRBJ2-7; TRBD2 is the table's D call, not checked against the DNA. TRBV21-1 is a pseudogene. This CDR3 comprises 16 residues. In DNA form, the CDR3 reads TGTGCCAGCAGCAAAGTGGTAGCGGAATATACCTACGAGCAGTACGTC. This translates into CASSKVVAEYTYEQYV.

The chain uses TRBV5-1 and TRBJ1-6, with TRBD1 matching 7 bases. This CDR3 has 16 residues. J was trimmed by 8 bases and V by 4 bases; bases with no gene match: 12. Germline assignment: CDR1 SGHRS and CDR2 YFSETQ. In DNA, the CDR3 is TGCGCCAGCAGCCTCGGGGAGACAGGGCGGGATTCACCCCTCCACTTT. Encoded protein: CASSLGETGRDSPLHF.

This clone was seen once. The chain combines TRBV19 with TRBJ2-3; TRBD2 agrees at 12 bases. The CDR3 runs to 16 residues. The germline CDR1 and CDR2 sequences are LNHDA and SQIVND (reference sequence). V dropped 1 base and J dropped 8; count of bases not matched to a gene: 7. CDR3 in amino acids: CASSIGASGGAGTQYF. The CDR3 nucleotides read TGTGCCAGTAGTATAGGTGCTAGCGGGGGGGCGGGTACGCAGTATTTT.

The chain employs TRBV30 and TRBJ1-3; TRBD1 aligns across 10 bases. There are 16 residues in the CDR3. Germline CDR1 reads GTSNPN; CDR2 reads SVGIG (reference sequence). Germline trimming cut 2 bases from V and 2 bases from J; bases unmatched to any gene: 6. CDR3 residues: CAWSHTGTGAGNTIYF. CDR3 sequence (DNA): TGTGCCTGGAGTCACACCGGGACAGGGGCTGGAAACACCATATATTTT.

V gene TRBV7-3 combines with J gene TRBJ1-1; 7 bases are shared with TRBD1. The CDR3 is made up of 16 amino acids. Per the germline V gene, CDR1 is SGHTA and CDR2 is FQGTGA. The J segment lost 0 bases and the V segment lost 0 bases, leaving 4 bases of the junction unmatched. CDR3 sequence: CASSLTFQGVNTEAFF. The CDR3 nucleotides are TGTGCCAGCAGCTTAACCTTCCAGGGGGTGAACACTGAAGCTTTCTTT.

The chain links TRBV4-2 to TRBJ2-5, with D possibly matching TRBD2 (6 bases). V was cut by 4 bases and J by 4 bases, with 7 bases left in between. Germline CDR1 LGHNA, CDR2 YNFKEQ. This CDR3 is built from 12 residues. In DNA form, the CDR3 reads TGTGCCAGCAGCCCCGGGGGAGAGACCCAGTACTTC. Its protein is CASSPGGETQYF.

This chain uses TRBV19 with TRBJ1-2, with 10 bases fitting TRBD1. There are 15 residues in the CDR3. J gave up 2 bases and V 6 bases, and 6 bases lay outside the gene matches. Germline loops: CDR1 LNHDA, CDR2 SQIVND (reference sequence). The CDR3 here is CASRKDRGLNYGYTF. CDR3 sequence (DNA): TGTGCCAGTAGAAAGGACAGGGGGTTAAACTATGGCTACACCTTC.

The chain joins TRBV28 to TRBJ1-2; 9 bases line up with TRBD1. The CDR3 runs to 15 residues. In germline, CDR1 is MDHEN, CDR2 SYDVKM. V lost 8 bases to trimming and J lost 0 bases; unmatched junction nucleotides: 7. CDR3 amino acids: CASWDREGSNYGYTF. CDR3 DNA sequence: TGTGCCAGCTGGGACAGGGAGGGCTCTAACTATGGCTACACCTTC.